What follows are 14 T cell receptor beta chains derived from one specimen sequenced in a study of monozygotic twins with inflammatory bowel disease (dated by TCRdb to between 2019 and 2020). Receptor amplification or capture employed 5' RACE. Sequenced on an Illumina HiSeq 2500. TCRdb reanalyzed the reads, keeping one entry per CDR3 protein sequence and omitting DNA. The table held for this sample gives 150,000 to 200,000 distinct CDR3 sequences. Jointly, the top ten make up around 7% of the sample. The sequenced material came from blood. These receptors were collected from a human donor with ulcerative colitis or Crohn's disease, or a healthy co-twin of an affected twin (not recorded which).

The chain recombines TRBV18 with TRBJ1-5. Per the germline V gene, CDR1 is KGHSH and CDR2 is LQKENI. The CDR3 consists of 16 residues. CDR3 sequence reads: CASSPEGLNSNQPQHF.

The chain links TRBV24-1 to TRBJ2-5; the D gene TCRdb calls, TRBD2, cannot be checked with no DNA. CDR1 is KGHDR, CDR2 SFDVKD, per germline. This CDR3 has 16 residues. CDR3 sequence reads: CATSDLQPGPQETQYF.

The chain combines TRBV3-1 with TRBJ1-2. Germline lookup yields CDR1 LGHDT and CDR2 YNNKEL (reference sequence). This CDR3 is built from 14 residues. CDR3 amino acids: CASSQRETNYGYTF. Full variable domain (missing parts from reference TRBV3-1 and TRBJ1-2): DTAVSQTPKYLVTQMGNDKSIKCEQNLGHDTMYWYKQDSKKFLKIMFSYNNKELIINETVPNRFSPKSPDKAHLNLHINSLELGDSAVYFCASSQRETNYGYTFGSGTRLTVV.

The chain employs TRBV27 and TRBJ2-3; TCRdb's assignment of TRBD1 cannot be checked, as there is no DNA. CDR3 length: 13 residues. Germline CDR1 and CDR2: MNHEY and SMNVEV (reference sequence). The CDR3 region is CASSGISRDTQYF.

The J gene is TRBJ1-2, the V gene TRBV9; with no DNA, the TCRdb D assignment of TRBD1 cannot be verified. In germline, CDR1 is SGDLS, CDR2 YYNGEE. The CDR3 covers 13 residues. The CDR3 reads CASSAGTEGGYTF.

The V gene is TRBV12-3 or TRBV12-4, the J gene TRBJ1-5; TCRdb reports TRBD1, a call that lacks DNA to check it against. CDR3 length equals 15 residues. Here the CDR3 reads CASSLATTGNQPQHF.

The chain uses TRBV29-1 and TRBJ1-2; TCRdb designates TRBD1, a call that cannot be tested without DNA. The germline gives CDR1 SQVTM, CDR2 ANQGSEA. This CDR3 is 15 amino acids long. CDR3 in amino acids: CSVLTGLTHNYGYTF. Variable domain in full (rest from reference TRBV29-1 and TRBJ1-2): SAVISQKPSRDICQRGTSLTIQCQVDSQVTMMFWYRQQPGQSLTLIATANQGSEATYESGFVIDKFPISRPNLTFSTLTVSNMSPEDSSIYLCSVLTGLTHNYGYTFGSGTRLTVV.

This chain links TRBV7-2 with TRBJ2-7. The CDR3 extends over 13 amino acids. Germline loops: CDR1 SGHTA, CDR2 FQGNSA. CDR3 sequence: CASSLSDTYEQYF.

This rearrangement joins TRBV5-6 to TRBJ2-3. This CDR3 has 14 residues. Germline V gene data show CDR1 as SGHDT and CDR2 as YYEEEE. CDR3 residues: CASSLAGNADTQYF.

The V call is TRBV10-3, the J call TRBJ2-7; TCRdb gives TRBD1 as the D gene, but with no DNA this cannot be confirmed. CDR1 and CDR2 from the germline V gene are ENHRY and SYGVKD. The CDR3 extends over 14 amino acids. The CDR3 here is CAISERDRESEQYF.

J is TRBJ2-3 and V is TRBV10-3; lacking DNA, the TRBD1 call made by TCRdb goes unchecked. CDR1 is ENHRY, CDR2 SYGVKD, per germline. This CDR3 region has 13 residues. CDR3 amino acids: CAITLTTTDTQYF.

V and J are TRBV20-1 and TRBJ2-2; TCRdb outputs TRBD2, but without DNA this stays unchecked. This CDR3 contains 17 residues. Germline lookup yields CDR1 DFQATT and CDR2 SNEGSKA (reference sequence). The CDR3 sequence is CSARDNKRGGNTGELFF.

The chain has TRBV7-9 and TRBJ2-5; TCRdb proposes TRBD2, but this gene call is untestable without DNA. This CDR3 comprises 15 residues. In germline, CDR1 is SEHNR, CDR2 FQNEAQ (reference sequence). The chain's CDR3 is CASSLDLAVQETQYF.

V usage is TRBV19 and J usage is TRBJ2-7; TCRdb selects TRBD1, and the lack of DNA leaves this call unchecked. This CDR3 has 18 residues. The V gene's germline CDR1 is LNHDA and CDR2 SQIVND (reference sequence). CDR3 sequence reads: CASSIDGQGKQSSYEQYF.